This TCR beta chain originates from a study of cytomegalovirus exposure and HLA in healthy donors. Broader study findings: A missense variant in DCLRE1C was later tied to TCR beta V- and J-gene trimming.

Primers: 60 Vbeta forward and 13 Jbeta reverse. Only in-frame clones appear in the TCRdb table, and some are missing; sequencing was by immunoSEQ multiplex PCR. This sample yields roughly 150,000 clones, of which roughly 9.7% are seen a single time; 1.5% to 2% belongs to the top ten. Everyone who donated was a healthy bone marrow donor. Germline V CDR1 and CDR2: SQVTM, ANQGSEA. CDR3 length: 14 residues. Concerning this clone itself: The antigen remains unidentified.

The sequence was collected from a man aged 50 or older in good health and CMV-seronegative. The rearrangement uses TRBV29-1 and TRBJ2-5; TRBD2 agrees at 10 bases. The J call may be in error: the DNA end matches TRBJ2-7 better. Material: PBMCs. CDR3 bases: TGCAGCGTTGATGCTAGCGGGAGAAGCTACGAGCAGTACTTC. Its translation: CSVDASGRSYEQYF.